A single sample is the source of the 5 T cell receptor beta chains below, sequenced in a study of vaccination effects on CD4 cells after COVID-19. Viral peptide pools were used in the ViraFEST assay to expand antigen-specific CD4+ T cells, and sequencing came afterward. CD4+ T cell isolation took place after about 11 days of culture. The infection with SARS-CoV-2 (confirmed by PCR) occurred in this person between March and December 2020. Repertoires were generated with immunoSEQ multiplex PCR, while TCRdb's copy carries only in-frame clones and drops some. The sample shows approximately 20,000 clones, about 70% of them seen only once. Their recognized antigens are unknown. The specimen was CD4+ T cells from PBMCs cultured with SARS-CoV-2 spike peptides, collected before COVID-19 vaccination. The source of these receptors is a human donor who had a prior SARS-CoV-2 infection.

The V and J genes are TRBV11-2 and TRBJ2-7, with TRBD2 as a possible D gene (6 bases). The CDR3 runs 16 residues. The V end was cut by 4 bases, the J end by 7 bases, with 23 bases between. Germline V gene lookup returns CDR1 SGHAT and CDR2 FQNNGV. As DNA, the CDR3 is TGTGCCAGCAGCTACCCATATTTAGCGGAGGGATGGGAGCAGTACTTC. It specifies CASSYPYLAEGWEQYF.

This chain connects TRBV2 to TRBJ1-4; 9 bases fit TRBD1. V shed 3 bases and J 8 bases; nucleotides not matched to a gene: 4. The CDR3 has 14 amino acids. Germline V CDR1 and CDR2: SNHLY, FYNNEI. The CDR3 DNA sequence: TGTGCCAGCAGTGAGAGGACAGGGGACGAAAAACTGTTTTTT. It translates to CASSERTGDEKLFF.

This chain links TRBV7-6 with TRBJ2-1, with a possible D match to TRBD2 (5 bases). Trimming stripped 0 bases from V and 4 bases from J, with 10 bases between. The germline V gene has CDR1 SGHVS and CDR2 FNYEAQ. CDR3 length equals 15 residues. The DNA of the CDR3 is TGTGCCAGCAGCTTAGCCCCTAGCAGGTACAATGAGCAGTTCTTC. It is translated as CASSLAPSRYNEQFF.

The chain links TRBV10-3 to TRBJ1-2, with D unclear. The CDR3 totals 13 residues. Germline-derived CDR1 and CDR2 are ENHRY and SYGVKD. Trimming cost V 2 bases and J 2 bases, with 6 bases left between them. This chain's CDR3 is CAISEGNNYGYTF. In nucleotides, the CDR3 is TGTGCCATCAGTGAGGGGAACAACTATGGCTACACCTTC.

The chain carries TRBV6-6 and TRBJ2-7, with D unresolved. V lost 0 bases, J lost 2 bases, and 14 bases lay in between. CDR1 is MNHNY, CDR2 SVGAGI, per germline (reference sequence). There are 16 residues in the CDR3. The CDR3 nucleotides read TGTGCCAGCAGTTACTCGGGTTCCGCAAGGCCCTACGAGCAGTACTTC. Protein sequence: CASSYSGSARPYEQYF.